One sample yielded the 27 T cell receptor beta chains listed below, sequenced in a study of T cells after yellow fever vaccination. A single record per CDR3 protein comes from TCRdb applying MiXCR to the 5' RACE reads. The table includes a few hundred thousand distinct CDR3 sequences, roughly 4% detected once. Source: PBMCs, taken 15 days after the yellow fever booster vaccination. The receptors here all came from a man between 18 and 35 years old who received the YFV17D yellow fever vaccine.

The sample holds many counts of this clonotype. The gene calls are TRBV6-6 and TRBJ2-3, with D perhaps matching TRBD2 (5 bases). With 10 bases removed from V and 2 bases from J, the gap between germline ends came to 13 bases. The germline gives CDR1 MNHNY, CDR2 SVGAGI (reference sequence). The CDR3 consists of 13 residues. Written as DNA, the CDR3 is TGTGCCACCCAAGCGGCTTTCACAGATACGCAGTATTTT. Translation: CATQAAFTDTQYF.

This clonotype was counted many times. The chain combines TRBV7-2 with TRBJ2-4, with TRBD1 identical over 8 bases. The CDR3 contains 16 residues. CDR1 is SGHTA, CDR2 FQGNSA, per germline. V lost 4 bases and J lost 0; bases outside the gene matches: 5. The CDR3 here is CASSSQDRVAKNIQYF. CDR3 coding DNA: TGTGCCAGCAGCTCACAGGACAGGGTAGCCAAAAACATTCAGTACTTC.

This clonotype was seen repeatedly, ten times or more. This sequence joins TRBV14 and TRBJ2-7; D gene unclear. In germline, CDR1 is SGHDN, CDR2 FVKESK. Trimming shortened V by 4 bases and J by 7 bases, and 23 bases separated the two germline ends. CDR3 length equals 16 residues. The CDR3: CASSPPPHRSLGEQYF. The DNA for the CDR3 is TGTGCCAGCAGCCCCCCACCGCACCGGTCCCTGGGGGAGCAGTACTTC.

This clonotype was recorded at least ten times. The CDR3: CASSVVGGTDTQYF. CDR3 coding DNA: TGTGCCAGCAGCGTAGTCGGGGGCACAGATACGCAGTATTTT. The rearrangement uses TRBV9 and TRBJ2-3, with a possible D match to TRBD2 (5 bases). Germline V gene sequence: CDR1 SGDLS, CDR2 YYNGEE. The V end was cut by 0 bases, the J end by 1 base, with 6 bases between. This CDR3 is built from 14 residues.

This clonotype was detected ten times or more. The rearrangement uses TRBV7-6 and TRBJ2-5; a weak D match, TRBD1 (5 bases). The CDR3 has 14 residues. Trimming stripped 3 bases from V and 1 base from J, with 9 bases between. Germline CDR1 SGHVS, CDR2 FNYEAQ. CDR3 in amino acids: CASSFQGFQETQYF. Written as DNA, the CDR3 is TGTGCCAGCAGCTTTCAGGGCTTCCAAGAGACCCAGTACTTC.

There are many counts of this clonotype. The chain carries TRBV6-5 and TRBJ2-2, with D unresolved. This CDR3 is built from 14 residues. The V gene lost 5 bases and the J gene lost 5 bases, with 12 bases spanning the gap. Germline CDR1 MNHEY, CDR2 SVGAGI. The CDR3: CASSRRPETGELFF. As DNA, the CDR3 is TGTGCCAGCAGTAGGCGACCTGAAACCGGGGAGCTGTTTTTT.

This clonotype was observed many times. The CDR3 loop reads CAWEGLLGETQYF. CDR3 DNA: TGTGCCTGGGAGGGACTTTTGGGAGAGACCCAGTACTTC. This chain links TRBV30 with TRBJ2-5; D may be TRBD2 (6 bases). The CDR3 consists of 13 residues. Deletions cut 5 bases from V and 4 bases from J, with 14 bases between. CDR1 GTSNPN and CDR2 SVGIG come from the germline V gene (reference sequence).

This clonotype was picked up many times. The chain recombines TRBV20-1 with TRBJ2-6; TRBD1 matches 11 bases. CDR1 and CDR2 (germline): DFQATT, SNEGSKA (reference sequence). This CDR3 region has 17 residues. V dropped 5 bases and J dropped 2; count of bases not matched to a gene: 8. CDR3 coding DNA: TGCAGTGCTCTAGCTTGGGGACAGGGGGCTGGGGCCAACGTCCTGACTTTC. Protein sequence: CSALAWGQGAGANVLTF.

This clonotype was seen ten or more times. The gene calls are TRBV7-3 and TRBJ2-5, with D possibly matching TRBD2 (7 bases). Between the trimmed V and J ends, which lost 5 bases and 5 bases, there was a span of 12 bases. The germline gives CDR1 SGHTA, CDR2 FQGTGA. The CDR3 contains 13 residues. The CDR3 DNA reads as TGTGCCAGCAGCATGGGGGGGCGTGAGACCCAGTACTTC. This sequence encodes CASSMGGRETQYF.

This clonotype has at least ten counts. The chain links TRBV9 to TRBJ1-2; D gene uncertain. Germline CDR1 and CDR2: SGDLS and YYNGEE. V gave up 3 bases and J gave up 7 bases, with 19 bases separating them. The CDR3 sequence is 15 residues long. This CDR3 is CASSASPAEGRGYTF. The CDR3 nucleotides read TGTGCCAGCAGCGCCAGCCCGGCAGAAGGTCGTGGCTACACCTTC.

This clonotype showed up just a few times. The chain carries TRBV10-2 and TRBJ2-3, with D possibly TRBD2 on 6 matching bases. This CDR3 region has 14 residues. CDR1 and CDR2 (germline): WSHSY, SAAADI. V was clipped by 6 bases and J by 1 base, with 11 bases between them. The DNA of the CDR3 is TGCGCCAGCAGGGGACTGACAGGCACAGATACGCAGTATTTT. Translated, it gives CASRGLTGTDTQYF.

The table lists this clonotype with many counts. J is TRBJ2-3 and V is TRBV15; D remains unclear. With 1 base removed from V and 6 bases from J, the gap between germline ends came to 8 bases. The CDR3 has 13 amino acids. The germline V gene encodes CDR1 LNHNV and CDR2 YYDKDF (reference sequence). The CDR3 protein is CATSRALEDTQYF. CDR3 DNA sequence: TGTGCCACCAGCAGAGCCCTAGAGGATACGCAGTATTTT.

This chain uses TRBV5-5 with TRBJ2-2; D possibly uses TRBD1 or TRBD2 (6 bases each). The ends were cut back, 4 bases at V and 1 base at J, with 14 bases in the middle. This CDR3 has 16 amino acids. Germline assignment: CDR1 SGHKS and CDR2 YYEKEE (reference sequence). The CDR3 DNA reads as TGTGCCAGCAGCGGGAGGATAGGGGGGAACACCGGGGAGCTGTTTTTT. Translated, it gives CASSGRIGGNTGELFF.

Many counts were recorded for this clonotype. One junction end disagrees with the germline gene, perhaps due to a read error. The V gene is TRBV12-3 or TRBV12-4, the J gene TRBJ2-3; 7 bases align to TRBD2. This CDR3 is 14 amino acids long. The CDR3 loop reads CASSLRGGTDTQYF. The CDR3 DNA sequence: TGCGCCAGCAGCCTTCGCGGGGGAACAGATACGCAGTATTTT.

This clonotype came up many times. The chain joins TRBV4-3 to TRBJ2-3; tentatively, D is TRBD2 (7 bases). V gave up 2 bases and J gave up 5 bases, with 14 bases separating them. The CDR3 length is 15 residues. In germline, CDR1 is LGHNA, CDR2 YSLEER. CDR3 nucleotide sequence: TGCGCCAGCAGCCAAACCCGGGGGGCGGGAGATACGCAGTATTTT. Residues: CASSQTRGAGDTQYF.

This clonotype was seen at least ten times. The V gene is TRBV20-1, the J gene TRBJ2-3, with 10 nucleotides matching TRBD2. J was trimmed by 1 base and V by 5 bases; bases with no gene match: 3. The germline V gene encodes CDR1 DFQATT and CDR2 SNEGSKA (reference sequence). The CDR3 has 14 amino acids. CDR3 protein: CSAWLAGGTDTQYF. The CDR3, as DNA: TGCAGTGCTTGGCTAGCGGGGGGCACAGATACGCAGTATTTT.

This clonotype occurred many times. This chain links TRBV7-2 with TRBJ2-2; TRBD2 agrees at 12 bases. This CDR3 comprises 15 residues. With V trimmed by 6 bases and J by 3 bases, 2 bases remained unmatched. The germline gives CDR1 SGHTA, CDR2 FQGNSA. The CDR3 reads CASRRLAGDTGELFF. The CDR3 region has the DNA TGTGCCAGCAGGCGACTAGCGGGGGACACCGGGGAGCTGTTTTTT.

This clonotype was counted many times. V usage is TRBV20-1 and J usage is TRBJ2-3; D not certain. The CDR3 is 13 residues long. Germline CDR1 DFQATT, CDR2 SNEGSKA (reference sequence). Trimming removed 3 bases at V and 2 bases at J, with 9 bases between. CDR3 sequence reads: CSARGPNTDTQYF. In DNA, the CDR3 is TGCAGTGCTAGGGGTCCGAACACAGATACGCAGTATTTT.

This clonotype was recorded at least ten times. V is TRBV4-1 and J is TRBJ1-2, with D maybe TRBD1 (6 bases). The ends were cut back, 6 bases at V and 5 bases at J, with 19 bases in the middle. The CDR3 has 15 residues. CDR1 is MGHRA, CDR2 YSYEKL, per germline. The chain's CDR3 is CASRPGAEITYGYTF. Here the CDR3 DNA reads TGCGCCAGCAGGCCAGGGGCGGAGATAACATATGGCTACACCTTC.

This clonotype has a count of ten or more. This chain connects TRBV29-1 to TRBJ2-5; D remains unclear. V lost 1 base and J lost 2, with 11 bases in between. Germline lookup yields CDR1 SQVTM and CDR2 ANQGSEA. The length of the CDR3 is 14 residues. The CDR3 DNA sequence: TGCAGCGTTGAAGGTTTGAACAGTCAAGAGACCCAGTACTTC. Translating gives CSVEGLNSQETQYF.

Many counts were recorded for this clonotype. V is TRBV5-1 and J is TRBJ2-7; TRBD2 is a possible D gene (6 bases). There are 14 residues in the CDR3. Germline values: CDR1 SGHRS, CDR2 YFSETQ. Trimming took off 7 bases at V and 2 bases at J, with 16 bases between the two ends. CDR3 amino acids: CASGSGGPAYEQYF. The CDR3 nucleotides read TGCGCCAGCGGGAGCGGAGGGCCCGCCTACGAGCAGTACTTC.

This clonotype has at least ten counts. This chain links TRBV4-3 with TRBJ1-5; D remains ambiguous. Germline V lookup: CDR1 LGHNA, CDR2 YSLEER. The CDR3 totals 15 residues. The V end lost 2 bases, the J end lost 2 bases, and 10 bases lay between the germline ends. DNA for the CDR3: TGCGCCAGCAGCCAATATTGGAGCGGCAATCAGCCCCAGCATTTT. It encodes CASSQYWSGNQPQHF.

This clonotype was picked up many times. Here the CDR3 DNA reads TGTGCCAGCTCACTCTCGACAGGGGACCCTGGCTACACCTTC. It codes for CASSLSTGDPGYTF. J is TRBJ1-2 and V is TRBV18; 8 bases map to TRBD1. J gave up 7 bases and V 4 bases, and 8 bases lay outside the gene matches. Germline V lookup: CDR1 KGHSH, CDR2 LQKENI. This CDR3 contains 14 residues.

This clonotype was found many times. The chain links TRBV25-1 to TRBJ2-3; 8 bases agree with TRBD2. The CDR3 consists of 14 residues. J was trimmed by 0 bases and V by 8 bases; bases with no gene match: 4. Per germline, CDR1 MGHDK and CDR2 SYGVNS. This CDR3 is CASRGGLSTDTQYF. The CDR3 DNA reads as TGTGCCAGCCGGGGGGGCCTGAGCACAGATACGCAGTATTTT.

The CDR3 DNA is TGTGCCAGCAGCCTAAGACAGGGCCTGAACACCGGGGAGCTGTTTTTT. It codes for CASSLRQGLNTGELFF. V is TRBV7-6 and J is TRBJ2-2; 7 bases are a match to TRBD1. The ends lost 5 bases at V and 1 base at J; junction bases unmatched: 7. CDR3 length equals 16 residues. Germline lookup yields CDR1 SGHVS and CDR2 FNYEAQ.

In this sample, this clonotype turned up many times. The chain carries TRBV20-1 and TRBJ2-7, with 11 nucleotides matching TRBD2. Trimming cost V 5 bases and J 2 bases; bases outside gene matches: 2. Germline assignment: CDR1 DFQATT and CDR2 SNEGSKA (reference sequence). The CDR3 runs 13 residues. CDR3 loop: CSALSGGAYEQYV. CDR3 bases: TGCAGTGCTCTTAGCGGGGGGGCCTACGAGCAGTACGTC.

This clonotype was seen ten or more times. The chain couples TRBV7-9 to TRBJ2-7; D remains unclear. The ends were cut back, 4 bases at V and 0 bases at J, with 7 bases in the middle. Germline CDR1 SEHNR, CDR2 FQNEAQ (reference sequence). CDR3 length equals 13 residues. The DNA of the CDR3 is TGTGCCAGCAGCTCCCATAGCTCCTACGAGCAGTACTTC. It specifies CASSSHSSYEQYF.